This TCR beta chain is from a study of blood T cell repertoires in COVID-19 (dated by TCRdb to the early 2020s). For context, the study as a whole: Collaborator samples came from the United States, Italy and Spain and covered acute and convalescent phases of COVID-19. The material from the prospective study consisted of cDNA or gDNA derived from T cells, B-cell-depleted T cells, or PBMCs. Where HLA class I and class II types were available, the types were taken from metadata supplied by the sample provider, not from assay-based typing. Nearly every sample came with metadata listing a de-identified subject ID, COVID-19 status, age in years and sex. Subjects who had been exposed to COVID-19, were actively infected with it, or had recovered from it provided the deeply sampled blood TCRbeta repertoires that made up the dataset. The repertoires were released in a freely available public database meant as a resource for research on the immune response to SARS-CoV-2. Samples were obtained from the ongoing ImmuneRACE study (first 160 participants) and from about 1,300 subjects provided by 6 global collaborators. Findings and caveats that apply to the study as a whole: The quantity of clinical and demographic metadata differed by source and by participant and was supplied without curation.

Points on this clone: No cognate antigen has been identified for it. Base qualities are not at hand, and no much larger clone is one base apart.

TCRbeta CDR3 regions were amplified from genomic DNA using the immunoSEQ Assay, a bias-controlled multiplex PCR. In the original analysis: The number of nucleated cells in each sample was estimated from the amplification of reference gene primers within the assay. Sequence reads were collapsed and filtered to measure the absolute abundance of every unique TCRbeta CDR3 rearrangement. For each sample, productive Simpson clonality was calculated as the square root of Simpson's diversity index over productive rearrangements. The table comes from immuneACCESS by way of TCRdb, which keeps in-frame sequences with V and J called. Part of the clones is missing from these tables; in studies checked, under half for an unresolved V gene and the rest for unknown reasons. That table furnishes V, J and clone size, whereas the DNA furnished D and trimming. The sample table holds around 240,000 clones, of which about 83% were seen once. Over 2% of the sample lies in the top ten.

In the prospective study, participants were about 18 to 95 years old, resided in 25 or so geographic areas of the United States, and were enrolled through a virtual design. To assign participants to cohorts, the prospective study relied on clinical history that participants themselves reported in a screening survey and a study questionnaire. ImmuneRACE Cohort 3 recovered participants were defined by two consecutive negative NP/OP PCR tests, healthcare professional clearance, or symptom resolution. In the prospective study, mobile phlebotomists collected whole blood, serum and a nasopharyngeal or oropharyngeal swab from each participant. Participants in the prospective study had the option to provide additional blood draws and questionnaires over a roughly 2-month period. Before DNA extraction, prospective study blood samples were shipped either frozen or at room temperature. For CDR1 and CDR2, the germline V gene lists MNHEY and SVGEGT. Taken from cysteine to phenylalanine, the CDR3 has 15 residues. Of the read, only the CDR3 DNA is kept; its 45 bases are in frame from base 1. Deletion took 5 bases off V and 4 bases off J, with a span of 15 bases between the germline ends.

This sequence was found in a woman between 45 and 65 years old who had recovered from COVID-19. Sequencing input: PBMCs or T cells enriched from blood (not recorded which). The chain uses TRBV6-2 or TRBV6-3 and TRBJ1-5, with no confidently assigned D gene. The nucleotide sequence is given as TGTGCCAGCAGTCAAAAAAGGACGGGGAATCAGCCCCAGCATTTT. This encodes CASSQKRTGNQPQHF.